This T cell receptor beta chain derives from a study of blood T cell repertoires in COVID-19. Original data processing: Estimated nucleated cell counts came from reference gene primer amplification. Assay used: immunoSEQ multiplex PCR; TCRdb lists only in-frame clones, some missing. V, J and clone size are taken as reported in that table, and D and trimming were inferred from the DNA itself. The sample yields some 130,000 clones, more than 85% seen once. What was sequenced was peripheral blood. The clonotype was recovered from a man aged 60-69 years with COVID-19, enrolled during active disease.

The DNA for the CDR3 is TGCGCCAGCGCCCGGGTCTCGAATTCACCCCTCCACTTT. Translation gives CASARVSNSPLHF. This sequence joins TRBV5-1 and TRBJ1-6; D unresolved. V lost 7 bases and J lost 7, with 12 bases in between. The CDR3 is 13 amino acids. Looked up from germline, CDR1 is SGHRS and CDR2 is YFSETQ. Together with reference TRBV5-1 and TRBJ1-6, the CDR3 gives the full variable domain: KAGVTQTPRYLIKTRGQQVTLSCSPISGHRSVSWYQQTPGQGLQFLFEYFSETQRNKGNFPGRFSGRQFSNSRSEMNVSTLELGDSALYLCASARVSNSPLHFGNGTRLTVT.